The 3 T cell receptor beta chains below come from one sample, sequenced in a study of cytomegalovirus exposure and HLA in healthy donors (dated by TCRdb to 2016 to 2017). Library construction relied on the immunoSEQ multiplex PCR assay. TCRdb provides this immuneACCESS table in a form limited to in-frame rearrangements. Some clones are lacking; in checked studies, under half of them reflect an unresolved V gene, and why the rest are absent is not known. Here the sample has tens of thousands of clones; roughly 80% occur a single time. Around 10% of the sample goes to the ten largest clones. Sequenced input: PBMCs. These receptor sequences come from a woman under 30 in good health and CMV-seropositive.

J is TRBJ2-7 and V is TRBV5-8, with 12 positions matching TRBD2. The V and J ends lost 4 bases and 7 bases, in that order; junction bases with no gene match: 12. Germline V gives CDR1 SGHTS, CDR2 YDEGEE. The CDR3 is made up of 16 amino acids. CDR3 in DNA: TGTGCCAGCAGCATAGGACTAGCGGGGCCGGTTGGGGAGCAGTACTTC. Its protein is CASSIGLAGPVGEQYF. The full variable domain, with the rest looked up from reference TRBV5-8 and TRBJ2-7, is EAGVTQSPTHLIKTRGQQATLRCSPISGHTSVYWYQQALGLGLQFLLWYDEGEERNRGNFPPRFSGRQFPNYSSELNVNALELEDSALYLCASSIGLAGPVGEQYFGPGTRLTVT.

The gene calls are TRBV10-3 and TRBJ1-3; 8 bases line up with TRBD1. This CDR3 has 14 amino acids. Germline trimming cut 7 bases from V and 0 bases from J; bases unmatched to any gene: 2. Germline V CDR1 and CDR2: ENHRY, SYGVKD. This CDR3 reads CAITGQGSGNTIYF. The CDR3 nucleotides are TGTGCCATCACAGGACAGGGCTCTGGAAACACCATATATTTT.

This rearrangement joins TRBV11-2 to TRBJ1-3; D may be TRBD1 (6 bases). Between the trimmed V and J ends, which lost 5 bases and 0 bases, there was a span of 11 bases. The CDR3 has 15 residues. Germline CDR1 SGHAT, CDR2 FQNNGV. CDR3 loop: CASSATGNSGNTIYF. CDR3 sequence (DNA): TGTGCCAGCAGCGCTACAGGGAACTCTGGAAACACCATATATTTT.